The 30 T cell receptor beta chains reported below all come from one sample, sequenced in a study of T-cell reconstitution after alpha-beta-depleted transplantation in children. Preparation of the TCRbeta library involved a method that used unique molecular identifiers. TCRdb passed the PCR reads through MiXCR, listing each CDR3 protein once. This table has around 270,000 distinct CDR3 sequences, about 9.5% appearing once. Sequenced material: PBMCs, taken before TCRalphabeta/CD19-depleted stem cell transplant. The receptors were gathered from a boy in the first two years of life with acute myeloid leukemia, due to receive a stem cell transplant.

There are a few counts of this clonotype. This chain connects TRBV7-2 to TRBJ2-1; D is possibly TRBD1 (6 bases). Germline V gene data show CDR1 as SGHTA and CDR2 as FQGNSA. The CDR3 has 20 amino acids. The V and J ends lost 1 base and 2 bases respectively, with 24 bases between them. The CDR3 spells CASSLVQGRVVGIAYNEQFF. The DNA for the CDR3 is TGTGCCAGCAGCTTAGTGCAGGGGCGAGTTGTCGGGATAGCCTACAATGAGCAGTTCTTC.

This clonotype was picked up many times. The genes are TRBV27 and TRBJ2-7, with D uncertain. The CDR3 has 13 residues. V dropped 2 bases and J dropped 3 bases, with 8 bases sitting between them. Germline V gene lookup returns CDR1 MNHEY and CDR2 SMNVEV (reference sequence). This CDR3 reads CASSLIGDYEQYF. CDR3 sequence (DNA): TGTGCCAGCAGTTTAATTGGGGACTACGAGCAGTACTTC.

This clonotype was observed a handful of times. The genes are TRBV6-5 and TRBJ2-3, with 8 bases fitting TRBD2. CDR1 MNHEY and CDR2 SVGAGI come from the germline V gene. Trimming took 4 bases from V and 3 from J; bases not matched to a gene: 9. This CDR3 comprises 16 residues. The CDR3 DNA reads TGTGCCAGCAGTTCTCTCCCGGGGGGGCAGACAGATACGCAGTATTTT. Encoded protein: CASSSLPGGQTDTQYF.

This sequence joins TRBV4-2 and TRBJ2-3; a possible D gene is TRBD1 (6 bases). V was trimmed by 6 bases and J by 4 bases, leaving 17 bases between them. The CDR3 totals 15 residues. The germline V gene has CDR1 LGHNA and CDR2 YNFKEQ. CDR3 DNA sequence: TGTGCCAGCAGAGGGGGATTCACAAAGGCAGATACGCAGTATTTT. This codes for CASRGGFTKADTQYF.

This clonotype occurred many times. DNA of the CDR3: TGTGCCAGCAGCGGGGCTCCCTCTGTTAGGCAGTATTTT. Translation gives CASSGAPSVRQYF. This sequence joins TRBV5-6 and TRBJ2-3, with TRBD1 as a possible D gene (5 bases). The CDR3 covers 13 residues. Trimming removed 4 bases at V and 11 bases at J, with 17 bases between. Germline loops: CDR1 SGHDT, CDR2 YYEEEE.

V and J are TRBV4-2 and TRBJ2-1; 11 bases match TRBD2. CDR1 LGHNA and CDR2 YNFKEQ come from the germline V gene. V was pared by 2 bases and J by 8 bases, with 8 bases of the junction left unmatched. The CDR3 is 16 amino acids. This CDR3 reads CASSQSVAGGVDEQFF. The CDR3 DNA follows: TGTGCCAGCAGCCAATCTGTAGCGGGAGGGGTGGATGAGCAGTTCTTC.

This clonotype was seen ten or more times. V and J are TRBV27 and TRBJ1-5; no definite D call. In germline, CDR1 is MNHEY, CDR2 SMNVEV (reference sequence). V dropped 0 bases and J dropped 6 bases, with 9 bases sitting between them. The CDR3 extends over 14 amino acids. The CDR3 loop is CASSLSGYAQPQHF. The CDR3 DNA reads TGTGCCAGCAGTTTATCGGGTTACGCTCAGCCCCAGCATTTT.

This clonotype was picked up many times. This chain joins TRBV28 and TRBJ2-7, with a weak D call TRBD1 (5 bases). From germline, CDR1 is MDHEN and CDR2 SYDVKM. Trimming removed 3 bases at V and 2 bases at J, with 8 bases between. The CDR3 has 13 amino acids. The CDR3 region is CASSLKTAYEQYF. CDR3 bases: TGTGCCAGCAGTTTGAAGACAGCCTACGAGCAGTACTTC.

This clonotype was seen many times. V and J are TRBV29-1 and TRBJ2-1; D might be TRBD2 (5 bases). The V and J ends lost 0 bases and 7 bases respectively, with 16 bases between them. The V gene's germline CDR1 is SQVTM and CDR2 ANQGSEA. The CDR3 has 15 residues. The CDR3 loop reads CSVEEGRRDRNEQFF. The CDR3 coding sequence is TGCAGCGTTGAAGAAGGGAGACGGGATCGGAATGAGCAGTTCTTC.

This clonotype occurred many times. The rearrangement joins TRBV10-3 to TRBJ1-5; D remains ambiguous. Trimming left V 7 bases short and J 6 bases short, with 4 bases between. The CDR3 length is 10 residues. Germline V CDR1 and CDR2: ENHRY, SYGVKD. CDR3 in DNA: TGTGCCATCAAGGGTCAGCCCCAGCATTTT. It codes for CAIKGQPQHF.

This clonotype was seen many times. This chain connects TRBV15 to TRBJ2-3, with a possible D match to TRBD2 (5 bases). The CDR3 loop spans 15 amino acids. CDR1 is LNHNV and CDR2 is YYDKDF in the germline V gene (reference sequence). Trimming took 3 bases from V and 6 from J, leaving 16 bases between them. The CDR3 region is CATSSPAESSDTQYF. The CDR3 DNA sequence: TGTGCCACCAGCAGTCCGGCGGAGTCTAGCGATACGCAGTATTTT.

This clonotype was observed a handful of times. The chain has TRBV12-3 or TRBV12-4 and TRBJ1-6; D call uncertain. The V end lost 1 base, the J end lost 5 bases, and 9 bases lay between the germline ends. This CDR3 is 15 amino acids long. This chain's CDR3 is CASSLGTPNNSPLHF. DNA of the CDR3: TGTGCCAGCAGTTTAGGAACCCCGAATAATTCACCCCTCCACTTT.

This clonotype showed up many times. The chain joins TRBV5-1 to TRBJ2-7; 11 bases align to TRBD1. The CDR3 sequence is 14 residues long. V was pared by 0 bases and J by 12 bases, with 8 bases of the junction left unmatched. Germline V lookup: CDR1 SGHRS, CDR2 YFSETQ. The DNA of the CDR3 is TGCGCCAGCAGCTTGGGGACAGGGGGCCCCGGACGGTACTTC. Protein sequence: CASSLGTGGPGRYF.

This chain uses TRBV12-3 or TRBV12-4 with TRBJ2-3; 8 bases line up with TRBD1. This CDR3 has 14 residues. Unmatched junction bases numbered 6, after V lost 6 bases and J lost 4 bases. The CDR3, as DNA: TGTGCCAGCAGACCAGGACAGGGCCCAGATACGCAGTATTTT. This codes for CASRPGQGPDTQYF.

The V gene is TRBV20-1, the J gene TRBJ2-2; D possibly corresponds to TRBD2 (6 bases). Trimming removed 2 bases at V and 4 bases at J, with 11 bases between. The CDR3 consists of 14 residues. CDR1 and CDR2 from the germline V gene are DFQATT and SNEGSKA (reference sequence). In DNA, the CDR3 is TGCAGTGCTAGACCCAGCGGGTTCACCGGGGAGCTGTTTTTT. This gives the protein CSARPSGFTGELFF.

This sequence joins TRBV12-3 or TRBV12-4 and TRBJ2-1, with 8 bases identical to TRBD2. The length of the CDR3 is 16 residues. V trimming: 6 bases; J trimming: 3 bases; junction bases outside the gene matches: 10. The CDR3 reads CASRRSGKGVYNEQFF. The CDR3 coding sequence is TGTGCCAGCAGACGTAGCGGGAAGGGCGTCTACAATGAGCAGTTCTTC.

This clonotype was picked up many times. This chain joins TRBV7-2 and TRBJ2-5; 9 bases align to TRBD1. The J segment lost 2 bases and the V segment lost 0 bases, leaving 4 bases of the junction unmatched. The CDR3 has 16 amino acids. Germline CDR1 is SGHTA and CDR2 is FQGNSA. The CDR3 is CASSLAGTGRQETQYF. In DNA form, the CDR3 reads TGTGCCAGCAGCTTAGCGGGGACAGGGAGGCAAGAGACCCAGTACTTC.

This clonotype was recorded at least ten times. CDR3: CASSQALTGTETSSSGANVLTF. CDR3 in DNA: TGCGCCAGCAGCCAAGCCCTCACCGGGACAGAGACTTCTTCCTCTGGGGCCAACGTCCTGACTTTC. This chain uses TRBV4-1 with TRBJ2-6; 7 bases match TRBD1. J was trimmed by 0 bases and V by 1 base; bases with no gene match: 18. Germline lookup yields CDR1 MGHRA and CDR2 YSYEKL. The CDR3 length is 22 residues.

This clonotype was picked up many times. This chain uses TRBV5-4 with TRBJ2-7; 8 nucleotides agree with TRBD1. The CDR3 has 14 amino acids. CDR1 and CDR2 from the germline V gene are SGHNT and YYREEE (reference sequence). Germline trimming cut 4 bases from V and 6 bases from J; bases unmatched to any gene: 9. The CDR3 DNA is TGTGCCAGCAGCGATACGGGACAGGCGGCCGAGCAGTACTTC. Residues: CASSDTGQAAEQYF.

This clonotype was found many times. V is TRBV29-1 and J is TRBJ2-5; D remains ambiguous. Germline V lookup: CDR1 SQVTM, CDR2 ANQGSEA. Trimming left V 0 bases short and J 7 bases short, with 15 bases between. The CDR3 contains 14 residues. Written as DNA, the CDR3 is TGCAGCGTTGAAGATCTTACAAGAAGAGGGACCCAGTACTTC. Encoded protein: CSVEDLTRRGTQYF.

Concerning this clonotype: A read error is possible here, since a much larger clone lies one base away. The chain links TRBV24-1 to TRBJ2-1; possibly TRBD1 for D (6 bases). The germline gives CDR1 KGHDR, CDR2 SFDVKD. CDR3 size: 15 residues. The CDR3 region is CATSDPTGFGDDQFF. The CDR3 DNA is TGTGCCACCAGTGATCCGACAGGCTTTGGGGATGACCAGTTCTTC.

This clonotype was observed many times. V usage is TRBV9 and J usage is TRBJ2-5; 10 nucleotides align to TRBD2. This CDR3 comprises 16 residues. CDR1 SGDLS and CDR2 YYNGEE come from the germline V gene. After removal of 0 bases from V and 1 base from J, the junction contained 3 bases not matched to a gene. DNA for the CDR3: TGTGCCAGCAGCGTAGGACTAGCGGGCCGCCAAGAGACCCAGTACTTC. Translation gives CASSVGLAGRQETQYF.

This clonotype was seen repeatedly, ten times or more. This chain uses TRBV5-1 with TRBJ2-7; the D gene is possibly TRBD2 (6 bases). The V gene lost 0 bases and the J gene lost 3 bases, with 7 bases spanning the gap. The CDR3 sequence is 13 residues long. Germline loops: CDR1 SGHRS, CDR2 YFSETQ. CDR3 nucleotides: TGCGCCAGCAGCTTGGTAGCGGACTACGAGCAGTACTTC. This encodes CASSLVADYEQYF.

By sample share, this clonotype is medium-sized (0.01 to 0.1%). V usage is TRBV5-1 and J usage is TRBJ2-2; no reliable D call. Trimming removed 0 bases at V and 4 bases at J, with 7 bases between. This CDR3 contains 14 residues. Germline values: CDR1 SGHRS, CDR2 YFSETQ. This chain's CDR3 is CASSLAGSTGELFF. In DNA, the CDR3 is TGCGCCAGCAGCTTGGCCGGGTCCACCGGGGAGCTGTTTTTT.

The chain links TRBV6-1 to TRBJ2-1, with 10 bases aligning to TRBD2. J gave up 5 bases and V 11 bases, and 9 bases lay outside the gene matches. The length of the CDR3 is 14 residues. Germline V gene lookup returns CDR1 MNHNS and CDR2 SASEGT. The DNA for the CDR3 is TGTGCCGGCTCCGGGACTAGCGCGGACAATGAGCAGTTCTTC. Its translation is CAGSGTSADNEQFF.

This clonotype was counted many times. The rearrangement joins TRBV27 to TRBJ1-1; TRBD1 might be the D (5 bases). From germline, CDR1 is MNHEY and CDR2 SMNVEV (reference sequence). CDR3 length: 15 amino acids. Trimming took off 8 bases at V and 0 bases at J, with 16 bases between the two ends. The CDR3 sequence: CASSPGWQMNTEAFF. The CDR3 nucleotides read TGTGCCAGCTCTCCAGGGTGGCAGATGAACACTGAAGCTTTCTTT.

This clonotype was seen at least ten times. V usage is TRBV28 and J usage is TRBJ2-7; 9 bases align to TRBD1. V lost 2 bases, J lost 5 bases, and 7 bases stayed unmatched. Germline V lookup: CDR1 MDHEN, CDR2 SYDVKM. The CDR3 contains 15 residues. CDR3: CASSLPQDRGDEQYF. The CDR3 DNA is TGTGCCAGCAGTTTACCTCAGGACAGGGGAGACGAGCAGTACTTC.

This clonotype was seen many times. CDR3 sequence (DNA): TGTGCCATCAGTGAGGGACAGGGGTATCAGCCCCAGCATTTT. It specifies CAISEGQGYQPQHF. V gene TRBV10-3 combines with J gene TRBJ1-5, with 9 positions matching TRBD1. This CDR3 contains 14 residues. Germline-derived CDR1 and CDR2 are ENHRY and SYGVKD. The J segment lost 5 bases and the V segment lost 2 bases, leaving 1 base of the junction unmatched.

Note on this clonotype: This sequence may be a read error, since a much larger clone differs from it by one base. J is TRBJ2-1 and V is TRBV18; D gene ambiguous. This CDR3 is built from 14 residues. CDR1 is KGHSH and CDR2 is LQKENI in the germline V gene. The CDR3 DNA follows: TGTGCCAGCTCACCAAACACGGGCCACAATGAGCAGCTCTTC. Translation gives CASSPNTGHNEQLF.

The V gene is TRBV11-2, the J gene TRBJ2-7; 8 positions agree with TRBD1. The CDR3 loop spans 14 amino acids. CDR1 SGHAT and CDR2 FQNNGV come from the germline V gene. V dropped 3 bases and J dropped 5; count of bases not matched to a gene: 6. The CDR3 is CASSFRQGRNEQYF. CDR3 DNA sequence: TGTGCCAGCAGCTTTCGACAGGGGCGGAACGAGCAGTACTTC.